The rows below give T cell receptor beta chains drawn from one sample of a study of regulatory T cells in long-lasting Graves disease. TCRdb ran MiXCR on the multiplex PCR reads and lists one entry per CDR3 protein. This sample yields roughly 560,000 distinct CDR3 sequences, of which 16% are seen a single time; just under 25% belongs to the top ten. The data were also submitted as part of a second study, on T cells in Graves' hyperthyroidism and ophthalmopathy.

The sequencing used peripheral blood mononuclear cells (PBMCs), collected at new diagnosis, from a patient treated with antithyroid drugs. The receptor set was obtained from a woman aged 35-60 years with Graves disease. Each CDR3 is given with its conserved first and last residue. The D gene is left open where the match is weak. Clone size is stated in some rows and not others, as once, few, many or a class when expanded.

D	size	V	J	DNA	CDR3
.	many	TRBV7-6	TRBJ2-7	TGTGCCAGCAGTTGGGGACGGAACCCCTACGAGCAGTACTTC	CASSWGRNPYEQYF
TRBD2	few	TRBV29-1	TRBJ2-3	TGCAGCGTTGAGGCGGGGGGGGGACAGCGGACGCAGTATTTT	CSVEAGGGQRTQYF
.	few	TRBV11-3	TRBJ1-1	TGTGCCAGCAGCTTTAGGAAGGCTGAAGCTTTCTTT	CASSFRKAEAFF
TRBD2	many	TRBV11-2	TRBJ2-1	TGTGCCAGCAGCTTAGGGCTAGCGGGGGAGAGTGAGCAGTTCTTC	CASSLGLAGESEQFF
TRBD1	few	TRBV24-1	TRBJ2-2	TGTGCCACCTCCCGAACCGGGACAGGGATCGGGACCGGGGAGCTGTTTTTT	CATSRTGTGIGTGELFF
.	few	TRBV20-1	TRBJ2-4	TGCAGTGCCAGTACCACCGGGACAATAAAAAACATTCAGTACTTC	CSASTTGTIKNIQYF
TRBD1	few	TRBV29-1	TRBJ2-7	TGCAGCGTCCGACAGGGGAGCCACGAGCAGTACTTC	CSVRQGSHEQYF
.	.	TRBV7-3	TRBJ2-2	TGTGCCAGCAGTCGGCTTATGAACACCGGGGAGCTGTTTTTT	CASSRLMNTGELFF
TRBD1	.	TRBV7-9	TRBJ2-7	TGTGCCAGCTCTGGGACAGGGGGCGTCCCGGCCTACGAGCAGTACTTC	CASSGTGGVPAYEQYF
.	few	TRBV13	TRBJ1-6	TGTGCCAGCAGCTCGAGCCCGGGGGGGGGCCCGAATTCACCCCTCCACTTT	CASSSSPGGGPNSPLHF
.	many	TRBV5-1	TRBJ1-1	TGCGCCAGCAGCTCTACGGGGACCCAGGGCACTGAAGCTTTCTTT	CASSSTGTQGTEAFF
TRBD1	few	TRBV12-3/TRBV12-4	TRBJ2-6	TGTGCCAGCAGGCTCAGTCCGGGACAGTCTGTTGGGGCCAACGTCCTGACTTTC	CASRLSPGQSVGANVLTF
.	.	TRBV28	TRBJ2-2	TGTGCCAGCAGTTCCCACAGAATAGTAAACACCGGGGAGCTGTTTTTT	CASSSHRIVNTGELFF
.	.	TRBV3-1	TRBJ2-1	TGTGCCAGCAGCCCTAGGAAGATGGACTCCTACAATGAGCAGTTCTTC	CASSPRKMDSYNEQFF
.	.	TRBV20-1	TRBJ2-1	TGCAGTGCTAACTACTACAATGAGCAGTTCTTC	CSANYYNEQFF
TRBD1	.	TRBV4-1	TRBJ1-5	TGCGCCAGCAGCCAAGTTCCGGGGACAGGGGGGAATCAGCCCCAGCATTTT	CASSQVPGTGGNQPQHF
.	few	TRBV12-3/TRBV12-4	TRBJ1-2	TGTGCCAGCACCAGAGGACAGCCACGGGGCTACACCTTC	CASTRGQPRGYTF
.	many	TRBV7-2	TRBJ1-5	TGTGCCAGCAGCTTTGAGGGCCCACGTCGTGCTCAGCCCCAGCATTTT	CASSFEGPRRAQPQHF
TRBD1	few	TRBV12-3/TRBV12-4	TRBJ2-1	TGTGCCAGCAGTGGGACAGCACAGGGATTTAGGCAGTTCTTC	CASSGTAQGFRQFF
TRBD2	many	TRBV30	TRBJ2-1	TGTGCCTGGAGTGCCTCCTCCAGCGGGGGTTACAATGAGCAGTTCTTC	CAWSASSSGGYNEQFF
TRBD1	many	TRBV3-1	TRBJ1-1	TGTGCCAGCAGCCAAACCGACAGGGGCATGAACACTGAAGCTTTCTTT	CASSQTDRGMNTEAFF
.	many	TRBV20-1	TRBJ2-3	TGCAGTGCTAGAGGAGGGAGTTGGGGAGATACGCAGTATTTT	CSARGGSWGDTQYF
TRBD2	.	TRBV12-3/TRBV12-4	TRBJ2-5	TGTGCCAGCAGCATACTAGCGGGGGGGCCAGAGACCCAGTACTTC	CASSILAGGPETQYF
TRBD2	.	TRBV6-2/TRBV6-3	TRBJ2-7	TGTGCCAGCAGTGAGTGGCGGGGGGATCTATCGGGCTCCTACGAGCAGTACTTC	CASSEWRGDLSGSYEQYF
.	many	TRBV20-1	TRBJ2-1	TGCAGTGCTAGAAGGGGGGGCCCACGGAATGAGCAGTTCTTC	CSARRGGPRNEQFF
.	few	TRBV2	TRBJ2-5	TGTGCCAGCAGTGCGATGCGGGGATATCAAGAGACCCAGTACTTC	CASSAMRGYQETQYF
.	many	TRBV28	TRBJ1-5	TGTGCCAGCAGCAAACCGGGCCACGGGCCCCAGCATTTT	CASSKPGHGPQHF
.	few	TRBV14	TRBJ1-2	TGTGCCAGCAGCCAAGATCCAAGACTACACGGACCGACTAACTATGGCTACACCTTC	CASSQDPRLHGPTNYGYTF
TRBD1	many	TRBV5-1	TRBJ1-1	TGCGCCAGCAGCCTGGGGACAGGGATGGCGAACACTGAAGCTTTCTTT	CASSLGTGMANTEAFF
.	few	TRBV6-1	TRBJ1-1	TGTGCCAGCAGGGCTTCAGAAACTGAAGCTTTCTTT	CASRASETEAFF
.	many	TRBV12-3/TRBV12-4	TRBJ2-2	TGTGCCAGCAGTTTTGGGTATAGCACCGGGGAGCTGTTTTTT	CASSFGYSTGELFF
.	.	TRBV5-4	TRBJ1-3	TGTGCCAGCAGCGCACAGAACTCTGGAAACACCATATATTTT	CASSAQNSGNTIYF
TRBD2	many	TRBV20-1	TRBJ2-3	TGCAGTGCCCTAGCGGGGGGGCCGAGAGATACGCAGTATTTT	CSALAGGPRDTQYF
TRBD1	many	TRBV12-3/TRBV12-4	TRBJ1-6	TGTGCCAGCAGTAACAGGGGGGATAATTCACCCCTCCACTTT	CASSNRGDNSPLHF
.	.	TRBV18	TRBJ1-2	TGTGCCAGCTCACCACCGTTACGAGATGGGGGCTACACCTTC	CASSPPLRDGGYTF
.	few	TRBV4-1	TRBJ2-1	TGCGCCAGCAGCCAAGAACGCAGAGGCACCTACAATGAGCAGTTCTTC	CASSQERRGTYNEQFF
.	many	TRBV6-1	TRBJ1-5	TGTGCCAGCAGTGAAGCGACGGGGGGGCGGCAGCCCCAGCATTTT	CASSEATGGRQPQHF
.	.	TRBV7-8	TRBJ1-5	TGTGCCAGCAGCTTAAGGTCGGATAATCAGCCCCAGCATTTT	CASSLRSDNQPQHF
TRBD1	.	TRBV7-9	TRBJ2-7	TGTGCCAGCAGCTTACTCATGCTGGGACAGCAATACGAGCAGTACTTC	CASSLLMLGQQYEQYF
.	.	TRBV3-1	TRBJ2-1	TGTGCCAGCAAGCAGTCGGACGGTGAGCAGTTCTTC	CASKQSDGEQFF
TRBD1	many	TRBV2	TRBJ2-5	TGTGCCAGCAGTCCCGGGACAGGGAGAGGGGAGACCCAGTACTTC	CASSPGTGRGETQYF
TRBD1	many	TRBV7-2	TRBJ2-7	TGTGCCAGCAGCTCCAGGCGGGGACAGGGTTCCTACGAGCAGTACTTC	CASSSRRGQGSYEQYF
.	.	TRBV4-1	TRBJ1-1	TGCGCCAGCAGCCAAAAAGGTGTCCAACAGTATAGGGACACTGAAGCTTTCTTT	CASSQKGVQQYRDTEAFF
.	many	TRBV2	TRBJ1-6	TGTGCCAGCAGATCTCACACTGATAATTCACCCCTCCACTTT	CASRSHTDNSPLHF
.	many	TRBV7-2	TRBJ1-2	TGTGCCAGCAGCCCCCGGCGAAGTTCGTACGGCTATGGCTACACCTTC	CASSPRRSSYGYGYTF
TRBD2	few	TRBV4-2	TRBJ2-7	TGTGCCAGCAGCCAAGAACGGTCGGGACTACTGTACTTC	CASSQERSGLLYF
.	.	TRBV20-1	TRBJ1-2	TGCAGTGCTATGAACGCGGTGGACAGCCGCTACACCTTC	CSAMNAVDSRYTF
.	.	TRBV10-2	TRBJ1-5	TGCGCCAGCAGTGTGGGCTCCGGGGTGCCCCAGCATTTT	CASSVGSGVPQHF
.	many	TRBV5-1	TRBJ2-5	TGCGCCAGCAGCTTGGCAAAGGGAGATGAGACCCAGTACTTC	CASSLAKGDETQYF
.	.	TRBV6-1	TRBJ1-5	TGTGCCAGCAGTGAAGAGGGCGGCAGGCTAATCAGCTTT	CASSEEGGRLISF
.	.	TRBV6-5	TRBJ2-2	TGTGCCAGCAGTTATAGTGGCGAAAGCGGGGAGCTGTTTTTT	CASSYSGESGELFF
.	many	TRBV28	TRBJ2-3	TGTGCCAGCAGTTTTACCCTGGGTACGCAGTATTTT	CASSFTLGTQYF
.	.	TRBV5-5	TRBJ1-2	TGTGCCAGCAGCCTAAACTATGGCCACACCTTC	CASSLNYGHTF